One sample yielded the 25 T cell receptor beta chains listed below, sequenced in a study of blood T cells in healthy people across ages. Alongside a J-beta primer mix, a sample-barcoded 5' primer served in a second PCR lasting about 7 to 12 cycles. TCRdb reprocessed the 5' RACE reads with MiXCR, giving one entry per CDR3 protein. Of some 640,000 distinct CDR3 sequences listed, less than 35% are singletons. Sequenced input: blood. The receptor set was obtained from an elderly woman in good health.

This clonotype was counted many times. This chain links TRBV27 with TRBJ2-5; D gene uncertain. V was cut by 6 bases and J by 6 bases, with 8 bases left in between. Germline lookup yields CDR1 MNHEY and CDR2 SMNVEV (reference sequence). The CDR3 has 11 amino acids. CDR3 amino acids: CASSLGKTQYF. In nucleotides, the CDR3 is TGTGCCAGCAGCTTAGGGAAGACCCAGTACTTC.

This clonotype appeared many times. The V and J genes are TRBV20-1 and TRBJ2-7; 10 bases fit TRBD1. V gave up 6 bases and J gave up 5 bases; unmatched junction bases: 7. The CDR3 has 13 residues. Germline lookup yields CDR1 DFQATT and CDR2 SNEGSKA (reference sequence). The CDR3 coding sequence is TGCAGTGCACCCGGACAGGGGGACAACGAGCAGTACTTC. Translated, it gives CSAPGQGDNEQYF.

A note on this clonotype: This could be a read error, since a much larger clone is one nucleotide away. The chain uses TRBV12-3 or TRBV12-4 and TRBJ1-2, with D possibly matching TRBD1 (5 bases). The CDR3 totals 13 residues. CDR3: CASKGRAVYDYTF. As DNA, the CDR3 is TGTGCCAGCAAGGGGAGGGCTGTTTATGACTACACCTTC.

The sample holds many counts of this clonotype. This chain joins TRBV6-5 and TRBJ1-1, with D unclear. The ends were cut back, 6 bases at V and 2 bases at J, with 13 bases in the middle. Germline V gives CDR1 MNHEY, CDR2 SVGAGI. The CDR3 runs 14 residues. The DNA of the CDR3 is TGTGCCAGCAGCTCCCCTGGGGTAAACACTGAAGCTTTCTTT. Translation: CASSSPGVNTEAFF.

This clonotype was seen many times. This chain uses TRBV7-8 with TRBJ2-1, with unresolved D. The germline V gene encodes CDR1 SGHVS and CDR2 FQNEAQ. V was trimmed by 4 bases and J by 5 bases, leaving 18 bases between them. This CDR3 spans 16 amino acids. The CDR3 nucleotides are TGTGCCAGCAGCTGGATTGACCGAAGGAGCAACAATGAGCAGTTCTTC. This encodes CASSWIDRRSNNEQFF.

Many counts were recorded for this clonotype. The genes are TRBV5-1 and TRBJ2-7; 10 positions agree with TRBD1. CDR1 is SGHRS, CDR2 YFSETQ, per germline. Trimming removed 4 bases from V and 7 bases from J; junction bases left unmatched: 8. This CDR3 contains 14 residues. Here the CDR3 reads CASSPDRGAGEQYF. The CDR3 bases are TGCGCCAGCAGCCCGGACAGGGGGGCAGGGGAGCAGTACTTC.

This clonotype was recorded at least ten times. CDR3 amino acids: CSGTTGGKETQYF. The CDR3 nucleotides read TGCAGCGGCACGACAGGGGGAAAGGAGACCCAGTACTTC. The gene calls are TRBV29-1 and TRBJ2-5; 9 positions match TRBD1. CDR3 length: 13 amino acids. V shed 7 bases, J shed 5 bases, and the junction held 8 bases outside the gene matches. Germline values: CDR1 SQVTM, CDR2 ANQGSEA.

This clonotype was observed a few times. A much larger clone is a single base away; this may be a read error. The CDR3 sequence: CSVTGGGYEQYF. CDR3 nucleotides: TGCAGCGTAACCGGGGGTGGCTACGAGCAGTACTTC. The gene calls are TRBV29-1 and TRBJ2-7; weak D call: TRBD2 (6 bases). Germline V gene sequence: CDR1 SQVTM, CDR2 ANQGSEA. CDR3 length equals 12 residues. V dropped 6 bases and J dropped 3 bases, with 12 bases sitting between them.

The chain joins TRBV5-4 to TRBJ2-5; 10 nucleotides match TRBD2. Per germline, CDR1 SGHNT and CDR2 YYREEE (reference sequence). CDR3 size: 17 residues. J gave up 0 bases and V 0 bases, and 5 bases lay outside the gene matches. CDR3 amino acids: CASSLGLSGGYQETQYF. The CDR3 region has the DNA TGTGCCAGCAGCTTGGGCCTTAGCGGGGGGTACCAAGAGACCCAGTACTTC.

This clonotype was counted ten times or more. The rearrangement links TRBV6-1 to TRBJ1-2; D possibly corresponds to TRBD1 (6 bases). Trimming stripped 5 bases from V and 0 bases from J, with 22 bases between. From germline, CDR1 is MNHNS and CDR2 SASEGT. CDR3 length: 18 amino acids. CDR3 DNA: TGTGCCAGCAGTCGCCCCACACGACAGGCAGAAGCTAACTATGGCTACACCTTC. Translated: CASSRPTRQAEANYGYTF.

This clonotype was found many times. The chain recombines TRBV29-1 with TRBJ2-5, with D perhaps matching TRBD1 (7 bases). The V and J ends lost 5 bases and 7 bases respectively, with 23 bases between them. Germline values: CDR1 SQVTM, CDR2 ANQGSEA. The CDR3 covers 15 residues. DNA of the CDR3: TGCAGCGTTCATGGAGGGGGCGGGCTTGACGGGACCCAGTACTTC. Protein: CSVHGGGGLDGTQYF.

The CDR3 DNA sequence: TGTGCCAGCAGTGGGGGACCCACTAGCCCCAGCTCCTACAATGAGCAGTACTTC. This encodes CASSGGPTSPSSYNEQYF. The chain uses TRBV2 and TRBJ2-1; maybe TRBD2 (6 bases). The J call may be mistaken, given a closer DNA end match to TRBJ2-7. The CDR3 runs 18 residues. The germline V gene encodes CDR1 SNHLY and CDR2 FYNNEI.

This clonotype has a handful of counts. The chain carries TRBV5-4 and TRBJ1-2; 8 bases agree with TRBD1. From germline, CDR1 is SGHNT and CDR2 YYREEE (reference sequence). The CDR3 is made up of 17 amino acids. Germline trimming cut 2 bases from V and 6 bases from J; bases unmatched to any gene: 15. Here the CDR3 reads CASSFPAGGRVTDGYTF. In DNA form, the CDR3 reads TGTGCCAGCAGCTTTCCTGCAGGGGGCCGAGTGACGGATGGCTACACCTTC.

This clonotype was counted many times. The V call is TRBV29-1, the J call TRBJ2-6, with TRBD1 matching 8 bases. Germline lookup yields CDR1 SQVTM and CDR2 ANQGSEA. The CDR3 covers 15 residues. V dropped 5 bases and J dropped 2; count of bases not matched to a gene: 5. The CDR3 loop is CSVWAGGTGANVLTF. The CDR3 DNA is TGCAGCGTTTGGGCAGGGGGCACTGGGGCCAACGTCCTGACTTTC.

At least ten counts were recorded for this clonotype. V is TRBV11-2 and J is TRBJ2-7; no reliable D call. Germline values: CDR1 SGHAT, CDR2 FQNNGV. The V gene lost 2 bases and the J gene lost 5 bases, with 7 bases spanning the gap. The CDR3 consists of 12 residues. In DNA, the CDR3 is TGTGCCAGCAGCTTAACCTACCACGAGCAGTACTTC. This translates into CASSLTYHEQYF.

In its sample, this clonotype was seen many times. The V and J genes are TRBV5-1 and TRBJ2-5; D gene unclear. V gave up 4 bases and J gave up 1 base, with 14 bases separating them. This CDR3 spans 15 amino acids. Looked up from germline, CDR1 is SGHRS and CDR2 is YFSETQ. The CDR3 sequence: CASSLPDFPQETQYF. As DNA, the CDR3 is TGCGCCAGCAGCCTCCCCGACTTCCCCCAAGAGACCCAGTACTTC. Drawing the rest from reference TRBV5-1 and TRBJ2-5, the complete variable domain is KAGVTQTPRYLIKTRGQQVTLSCSPISGHRSVSWYQQTPGQGLQFLFEYFSETQRNKGNFPGRFSGRQFSNSRSEMNVSTLELGDSALYLCASSLPDFPQETQYFGPGTRLLVL.

This clonotype has only a few counts. The rearrangement uses TRBV30 and TRBJ1-6; D ambiguous. This CDR3 spans 15 amino acids. Looked up from germline, CDR1 is GTSNPN and CDR2 is SVGIG (reference sequence). The germline V and J ends were trimmed by 0 bases and 9 bases, with 15 bases remaining between them. CDR3 DNA: TGTGCCTGGAGTGTACCGGGGATGGAAAGTTCACCCCTCCACTTT. Protein sequence: CAWSVPGMESSPLHF.

This clonotype was seen at least ten times. The rearrangement uses TRBV20-1 and TRBJ2-5; 9 nucleotides line up with TRBD1. Germline assignment: CDR1 DFQATT and CDR2 SNEGSKA (reference sequence). After removal of 5 bases from V and 2 bases from J, the junction contained 9 bases not matched to a gene. CDR3 size: 15 residues. The chain's CDR3 is CSALGQGRGQETQYF. DNA of the CDR3: TGCAGTGCTCTAGGACAGGGGAGGGGACAAGAGACCCAGTACTTC.

Only one count was recorded for this clonotype. Since a much larger clone is just one base distant, this may be a read error. J is TRBJ2-5 and V is TRBV9; 7 nucleotides agree with TRBD1. Germline loops: CDR1 SGDLS, CDR2 YYNGEE. This CDR3 has 17 amino acids. CDR3 loop: CASSVGLRQGREETQCF. CDR3 DNA sequence: TGTGCCAGCAGCGTAGGCCTGAGACAGGGAAGGGAAGAGACCCAGTGCTTC. Full variable domain (rest looked up from reference TRBV9 and TRBJ2-5): DSGVTQTPKHLITATGQRVTLRCSPRSGDLSVYWYQQSLDQGLQFLIQYYNGEERAKGNILERFSAQQFPDLHSELNLSSLELGDSALYFCASSVGLRQGREETQCFGPGTRLLVL.

Ten or more counts support this clonotype. This chain joins TRBV9 and TRBJ2-3; D is unresolved. The CDR3 has 13 residues. Trimming stripped 2 bases from V and 4 bases from J, with 8 bases between. CDR1 and CDR2 from the germline V gene are SGDLS and YYNGEE. The CDR3, as DNA: TGTGCCAGCAGCGTTAGGGTATCAGATACGCAGTATTTT. Encoded protein: CASSVRVSDTQYF.

This clonotype was counted many times. The V and J genes are TRBV30 and TRBJ1-1, with D perhaps TRBD1 (6 bases). Trimming left V 2 bases short and J 4 bases short, with 14 bases between. CDR1 and CDR2 from the germline V gene are GTSNPN and SVGIG (reference sequence). The CDR3 covers 14 residues. For the CDR3, the DNA is TGTGCCTGGAGTCAGGACAGCTTTAGCACTGAAGCTTTCTTT. Its translation is CAWSQDSFSTEAFF. The variable domain in full, with the rest retrieved from reference TRBV30 and TRBJ1-1, is SQTIHQWPATLVQPVGSPLSLECTVEGTSNPNLYWYRQAAGRGLQLLFYSVGIGQISSEVPQNLSASRPQDRQFILSSKKLLLSDSGFYLCAWSQDSFSTEAFFGQGTRLTVV.

The chain recombines TRBV4-2 with TRBJ2-7; TRBD1 matches 8 bases. V was pared by 5 bases and J by 2 bases, with 5 bases of the junction left unmatched. The CDR3 contains 14 residues. From germline, CDR1 is LGHNA and CDR2 YNFKEQ. The CDR3 DNA is TGTGCCAGCAGCTCCAGGGGGCAGCCCTACGAGCAGTACTTC. Its translation is CASSSRGQPYEQYF.

This clonotype was counted only a few times. This may stem from a read error, because a much larger clone lies one nucleotide away. The chain recombines TRBV12-3 or TRBV12-4 with TRBJ2-7, with 10 bases lining up with TRBD1. V dropped 5 bases and J dropped 10; count of bases not matched to a gene: 11. This CDR3 has 14 residues. The CDR3 DNA reads as TGTGCCAGCAGTCTGGGACAGGGGAGAGTCGCCCAGTACTTC. It translates to CASSLGQGRVAQYF.

This clonotype showed up many times. The V call is TRBV4-3, the J call TRBJ1-1; D gene ambiguous. The V gene lost 0 bases and the J gene lost 7 bases, with 12 bases spanning the gap. This CDR3 region has 14 residues. Germline loops: CDR1 LGHNA, CDR2 YSLEER. For the CDR3, the DNA is TGCGCCAGCAGCCAAGATTACGGGCAGGTTGAAGCTTTCTTT. Translation gives CASSQDYGQVEAFF.

J is TRBJ2-7 and V is TRBV20-1, with 9 bases fitting TRBD1. Germline values: CDR1 DFQATT, CDR2 SNEGSKA (reference sequence). The ends lost 5 bases at V and 5 bases at J; junction bases unmatched: 10. The CDR3 length is 14 residues. CDR3 coding DNA: TGCAGTGCTTGGACGGGACAGGGTGTCCACGAGCAGTACTTC. It encodes CSAWTGQGVHEQYF.